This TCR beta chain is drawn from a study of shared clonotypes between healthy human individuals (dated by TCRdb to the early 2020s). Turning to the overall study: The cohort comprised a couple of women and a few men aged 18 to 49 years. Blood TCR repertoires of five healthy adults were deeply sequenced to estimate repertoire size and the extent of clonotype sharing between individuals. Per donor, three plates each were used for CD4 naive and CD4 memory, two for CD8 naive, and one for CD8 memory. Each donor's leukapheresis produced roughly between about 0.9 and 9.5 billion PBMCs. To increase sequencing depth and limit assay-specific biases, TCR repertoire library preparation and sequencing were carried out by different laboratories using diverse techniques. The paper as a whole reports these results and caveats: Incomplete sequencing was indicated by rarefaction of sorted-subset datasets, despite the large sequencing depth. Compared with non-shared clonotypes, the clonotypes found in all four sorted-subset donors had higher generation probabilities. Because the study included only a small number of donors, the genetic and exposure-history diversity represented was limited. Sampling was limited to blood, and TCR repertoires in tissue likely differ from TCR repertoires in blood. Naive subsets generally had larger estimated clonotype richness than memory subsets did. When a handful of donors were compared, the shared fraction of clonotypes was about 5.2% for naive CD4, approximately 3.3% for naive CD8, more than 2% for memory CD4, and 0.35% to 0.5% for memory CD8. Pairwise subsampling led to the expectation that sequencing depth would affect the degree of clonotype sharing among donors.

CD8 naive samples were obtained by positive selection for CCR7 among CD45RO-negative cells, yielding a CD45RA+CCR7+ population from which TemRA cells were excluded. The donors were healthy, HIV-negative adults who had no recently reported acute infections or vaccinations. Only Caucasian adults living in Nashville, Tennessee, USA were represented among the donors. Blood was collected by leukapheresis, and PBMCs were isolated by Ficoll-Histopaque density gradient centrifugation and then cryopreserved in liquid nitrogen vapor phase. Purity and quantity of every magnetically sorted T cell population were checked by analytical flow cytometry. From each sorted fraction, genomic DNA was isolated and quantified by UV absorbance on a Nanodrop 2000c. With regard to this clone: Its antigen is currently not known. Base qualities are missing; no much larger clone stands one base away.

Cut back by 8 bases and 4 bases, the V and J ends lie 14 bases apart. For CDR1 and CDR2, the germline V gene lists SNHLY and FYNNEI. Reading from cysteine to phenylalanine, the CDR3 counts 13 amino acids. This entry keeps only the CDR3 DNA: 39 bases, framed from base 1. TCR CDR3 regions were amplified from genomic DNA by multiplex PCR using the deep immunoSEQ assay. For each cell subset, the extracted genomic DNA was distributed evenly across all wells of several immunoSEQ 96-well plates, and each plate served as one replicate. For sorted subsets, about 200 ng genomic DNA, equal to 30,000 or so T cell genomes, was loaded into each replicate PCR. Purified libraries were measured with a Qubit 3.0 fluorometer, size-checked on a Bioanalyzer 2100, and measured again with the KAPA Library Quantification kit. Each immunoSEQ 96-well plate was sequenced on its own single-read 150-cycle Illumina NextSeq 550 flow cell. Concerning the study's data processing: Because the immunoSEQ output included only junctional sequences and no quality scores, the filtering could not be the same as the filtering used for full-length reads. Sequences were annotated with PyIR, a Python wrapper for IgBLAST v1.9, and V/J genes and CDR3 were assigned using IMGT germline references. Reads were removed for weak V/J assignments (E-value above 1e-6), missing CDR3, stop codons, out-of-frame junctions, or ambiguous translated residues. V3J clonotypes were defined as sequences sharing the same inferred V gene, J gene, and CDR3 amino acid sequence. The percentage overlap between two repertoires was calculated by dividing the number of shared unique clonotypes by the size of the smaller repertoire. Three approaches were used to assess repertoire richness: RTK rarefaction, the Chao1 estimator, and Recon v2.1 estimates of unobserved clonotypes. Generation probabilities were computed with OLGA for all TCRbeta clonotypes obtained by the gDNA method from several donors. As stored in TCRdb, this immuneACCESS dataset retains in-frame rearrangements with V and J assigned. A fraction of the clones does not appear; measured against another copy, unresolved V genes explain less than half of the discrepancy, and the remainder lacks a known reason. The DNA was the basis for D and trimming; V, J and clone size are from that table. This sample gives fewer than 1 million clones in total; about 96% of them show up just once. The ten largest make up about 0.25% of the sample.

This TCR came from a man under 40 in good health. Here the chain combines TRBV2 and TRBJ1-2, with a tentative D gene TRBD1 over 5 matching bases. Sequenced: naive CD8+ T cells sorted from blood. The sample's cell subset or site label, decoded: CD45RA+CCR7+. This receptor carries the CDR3 CASEGRPIYGYTF. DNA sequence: TGTGCCAGCGAGGGGAGGCCTATCTATGGCTACACCTTC.